This T cell receptor (beta chain) originates from a study of PD-1 blockade in mismatch repair-deficient tumors (TCRdb year 2017). Regarding the complete study: The trial enrolled fewer than 90 consecutive patients with some twelve mismatch repair-deficient cancer types between 2013 and late 2016, all previously treated and progressing. Tumor-associated T cell clones in the peripheral blood of patients responding to PD-1 blockade were tracked using deep sequencing of TCR CDR3 regions.

This clone was seen more than once but under ten times. The clone's antigen remains unknown. The input lacks base qualities; no much larger clone sits a single base away. The germline V gene specifies MDHEN as CDR1 and SYDVKM as CDR2. The CDR3 sequence holds 13 residues, the cysteine and phenylalanine included. Only the CDR3 portion is preserved as DNA: 39 bases, with reading frame beginning at the first base. V is clipped by 5 bases and J by 3 bases, and the sequence between their germline boundaries is 10 bases long. What the research found in general, with its limitations: Tumor-resident clones, often undetectable in blood before treatment, expanded rapidly after pembrolizumab and then contracted, generally before radiologic responses.

The protocol used for the library was the immunoSEQ multiplex PCR assay. The immuneACCESS repertoire file appears here via TCRdb, limited to in-frame rearrangements. These files lack a portion of the clones; in checked studies, under half of the deficit traces to unresolved V genes, and the cause of the others is not known. The sample table contains roughly 110,000 clones; only one count was recorded for around 80% of them. 4.7% of the sample comes from the top ten. For each enrolled patient, mismatch repair deficiency was established using either polymerase chain reaction or immunohistochemistry. TCR sequencing was carried out for a few patients who responded to pembrolizumab therapy. Pembrolizumab PD-1 blockade was prospectively tested in advanced mismatch repair-deficient cancers, regardless of tissue of origin, in the phase II trial. Peripheral blood T cell samples were gathered serially, both before PD-1 blockade started and at multiple time points afterward. The timing of each blood sample was reported as weeks after the first dose of pembrolizumab.

The receptor's source is an adult with mismatch repair-deficient cancer. The starting material was peripheral blood, obtained 60 to 65 weeks after starting pembrolizumab. The rearranged chain carries TRBV28 and TRBJ1-2; the D gene is possibly TRBD1, with 6 bases matching. The CDR3 in this case is CASSPTGYYGYTF. The DNA sequence is TGTGCCAGCAGTCCAACAGGGTACTATGGCTACACCTTC.